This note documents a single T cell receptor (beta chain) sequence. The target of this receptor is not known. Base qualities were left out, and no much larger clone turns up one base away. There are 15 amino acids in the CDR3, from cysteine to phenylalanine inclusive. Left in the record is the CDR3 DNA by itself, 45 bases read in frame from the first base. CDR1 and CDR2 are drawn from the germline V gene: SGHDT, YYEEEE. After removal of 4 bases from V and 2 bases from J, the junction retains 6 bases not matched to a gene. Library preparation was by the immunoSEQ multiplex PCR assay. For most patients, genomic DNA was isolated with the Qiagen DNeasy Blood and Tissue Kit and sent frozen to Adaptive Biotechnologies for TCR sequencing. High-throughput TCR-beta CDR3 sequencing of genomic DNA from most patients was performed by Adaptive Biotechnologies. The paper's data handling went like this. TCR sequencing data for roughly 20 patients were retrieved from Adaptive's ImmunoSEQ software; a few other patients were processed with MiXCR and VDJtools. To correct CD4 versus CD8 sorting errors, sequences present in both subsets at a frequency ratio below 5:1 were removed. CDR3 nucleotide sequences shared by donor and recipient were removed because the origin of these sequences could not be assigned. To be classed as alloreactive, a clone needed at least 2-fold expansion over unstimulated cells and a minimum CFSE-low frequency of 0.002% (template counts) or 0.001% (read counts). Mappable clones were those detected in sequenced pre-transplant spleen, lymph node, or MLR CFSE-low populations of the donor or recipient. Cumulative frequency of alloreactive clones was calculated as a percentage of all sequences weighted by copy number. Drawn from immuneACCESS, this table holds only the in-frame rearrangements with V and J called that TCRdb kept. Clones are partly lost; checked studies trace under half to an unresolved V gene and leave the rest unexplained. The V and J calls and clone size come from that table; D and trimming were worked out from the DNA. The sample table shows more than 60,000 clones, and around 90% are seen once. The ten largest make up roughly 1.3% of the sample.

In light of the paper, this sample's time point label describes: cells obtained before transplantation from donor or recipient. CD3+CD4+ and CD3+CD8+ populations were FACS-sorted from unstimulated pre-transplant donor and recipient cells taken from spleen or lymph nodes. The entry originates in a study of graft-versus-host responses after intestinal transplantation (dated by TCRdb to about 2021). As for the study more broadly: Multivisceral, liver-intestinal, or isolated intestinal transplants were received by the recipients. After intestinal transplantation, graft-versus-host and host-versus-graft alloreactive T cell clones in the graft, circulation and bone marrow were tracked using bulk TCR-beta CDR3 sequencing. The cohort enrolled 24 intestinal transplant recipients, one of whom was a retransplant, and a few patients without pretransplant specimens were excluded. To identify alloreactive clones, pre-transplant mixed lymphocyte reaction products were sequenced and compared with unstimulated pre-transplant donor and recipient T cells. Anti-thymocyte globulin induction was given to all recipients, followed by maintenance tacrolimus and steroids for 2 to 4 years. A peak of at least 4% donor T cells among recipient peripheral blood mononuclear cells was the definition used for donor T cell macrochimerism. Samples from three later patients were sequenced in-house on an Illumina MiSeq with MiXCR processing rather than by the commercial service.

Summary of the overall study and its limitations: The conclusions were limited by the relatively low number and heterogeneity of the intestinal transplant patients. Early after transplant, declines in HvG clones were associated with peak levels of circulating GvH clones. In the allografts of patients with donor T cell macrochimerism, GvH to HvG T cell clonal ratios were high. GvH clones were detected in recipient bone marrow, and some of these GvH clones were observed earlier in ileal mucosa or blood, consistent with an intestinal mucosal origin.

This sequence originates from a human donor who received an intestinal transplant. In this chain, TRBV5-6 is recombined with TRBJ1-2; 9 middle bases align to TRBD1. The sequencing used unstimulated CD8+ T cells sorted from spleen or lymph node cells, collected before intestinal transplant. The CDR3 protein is CASSARDRENYGYTF. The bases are TGTGCCAGCAGCGCCCGGGACAGGGAAAACTATGGCTACACCTTC.